There are many counts of the clone carrying this TCR beta chain. Its antigen is unknown. Read data end 3 residues before the CDR3 end; the end is taken from the germline J gene. This specimen comes from a study of T cell clonality in common variable immunodeficiency. Findings and caveats of the study: Patient heterogeneity in the CVID cohort limited correlations between repertoire features and clinical complications.

This CDR3 contains 16 residues. Germline-derived CDR1 and CDR2 are LNHDA and SQIVND (reference sequence). Measured with immunoSEQ multiplex PCR; TCRdb has only the in-frame clones, and not every one. The repertoire has about 31,000 clones, none seen only once; the ten largest take 3.8%. Caucasian heritage predominated among both patients and controls. Blood samples were heparinized, roughly 5 to 8.5 ml per donor. The chain joins TRBV19 to TRBJ1-2; the D gene is possibly TRBD1 (5 bases). The TCR sequence derives from a person aged 18 to 69 in good health. Sample: peripheral blood mononuclear cells. This CDR3 reads CASSIWTYGAGNGYTF. The DNA read from the CDR3 is TGTGCCAGTAGTATATGGACGTATGGGGCAGGGAACGGC.